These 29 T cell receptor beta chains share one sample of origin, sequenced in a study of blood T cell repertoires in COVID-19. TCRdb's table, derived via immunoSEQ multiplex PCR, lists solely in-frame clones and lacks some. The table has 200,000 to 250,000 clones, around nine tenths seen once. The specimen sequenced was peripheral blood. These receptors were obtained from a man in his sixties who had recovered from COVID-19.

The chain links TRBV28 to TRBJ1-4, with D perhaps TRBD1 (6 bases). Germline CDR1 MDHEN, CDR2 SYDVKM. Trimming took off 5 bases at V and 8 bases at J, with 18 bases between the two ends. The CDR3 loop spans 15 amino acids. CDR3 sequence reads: CASSLLGGREEKLFF. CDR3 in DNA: TGTGCCAGCAGTCTCCTAGGGGGACGAGAGGAAAAACTGTTTTTT.

The CDR3 DNA is TGTGCCAGCTCACCCCTTCCCGGGACAGGGATAGGAAACACCATATATTTT. Translation gives CASSPLPGTGIGNTIYF. The chain is built from TRBV18 and TRBJ1-3; 9 nucleotides match TRBD1. The CDR3 runs to 17 residues. The ends lost 3 bases at V and 4 bases at J; junction bases unmatched: 10. CDR1 and CDR2 from the germline V gene are KGHSH and LQKENI.

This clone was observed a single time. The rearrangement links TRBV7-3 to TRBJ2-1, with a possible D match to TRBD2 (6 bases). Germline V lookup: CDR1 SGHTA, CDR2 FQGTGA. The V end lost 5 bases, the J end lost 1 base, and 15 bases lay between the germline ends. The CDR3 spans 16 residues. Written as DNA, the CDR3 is TGTGCCAGCAGCGGCCGGAGACTAGGTTCCTACAATGAGCAGTTCTTC. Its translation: CASSGRRLGSYNEQFF.

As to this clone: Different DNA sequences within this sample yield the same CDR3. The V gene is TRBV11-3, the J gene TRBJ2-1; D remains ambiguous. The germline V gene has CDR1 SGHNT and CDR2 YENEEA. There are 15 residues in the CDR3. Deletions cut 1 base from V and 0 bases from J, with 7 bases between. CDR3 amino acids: CASSLAESSYNEQFF. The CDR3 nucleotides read TGTGCCAGCAGCTTAGCGGAGAGCTCCTACAATGAGCAGTTCTTC.

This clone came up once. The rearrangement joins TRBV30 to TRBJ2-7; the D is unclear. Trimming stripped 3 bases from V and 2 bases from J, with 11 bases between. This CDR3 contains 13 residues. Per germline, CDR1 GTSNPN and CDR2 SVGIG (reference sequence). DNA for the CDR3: TGTGCCTGGAGCACAGTGAACCCCTACGAGCAGTACTTC. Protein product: CAWSTVNPYEQYF.

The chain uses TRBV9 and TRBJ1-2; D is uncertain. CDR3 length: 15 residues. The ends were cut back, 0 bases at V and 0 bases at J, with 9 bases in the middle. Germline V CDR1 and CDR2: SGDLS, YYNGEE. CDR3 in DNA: TGTGCCAGCAGCGTAGCTGTGGCGGCTAACTATGGCTACACCTTC. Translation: CASSVAVAANYGYTF.

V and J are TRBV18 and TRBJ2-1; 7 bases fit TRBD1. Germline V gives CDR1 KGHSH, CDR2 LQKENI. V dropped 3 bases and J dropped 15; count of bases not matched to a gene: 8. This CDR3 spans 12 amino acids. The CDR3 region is CASSPGQKGLFF. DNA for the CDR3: TGTGCCAGCTCACCGGGACAGAAAGGTTTGTTCTTC.

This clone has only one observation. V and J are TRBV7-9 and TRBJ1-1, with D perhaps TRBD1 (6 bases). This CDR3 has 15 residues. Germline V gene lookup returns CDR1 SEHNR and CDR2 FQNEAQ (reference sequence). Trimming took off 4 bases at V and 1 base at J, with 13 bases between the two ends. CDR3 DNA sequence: TGTGCCAGCAGCTGGCCGGGACATCCGAACACTGAAGCTTTCTTT. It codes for CASSWPGHPNTEAFF.

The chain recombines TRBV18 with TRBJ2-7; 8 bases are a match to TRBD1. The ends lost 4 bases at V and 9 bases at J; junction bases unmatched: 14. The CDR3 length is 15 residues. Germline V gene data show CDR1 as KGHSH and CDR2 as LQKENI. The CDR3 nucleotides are TGTGCCAGCTCACTCGCGGGACAGGCACCTACGGGGCAGTACTTC. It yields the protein CASSLAGQAPTGQYF.

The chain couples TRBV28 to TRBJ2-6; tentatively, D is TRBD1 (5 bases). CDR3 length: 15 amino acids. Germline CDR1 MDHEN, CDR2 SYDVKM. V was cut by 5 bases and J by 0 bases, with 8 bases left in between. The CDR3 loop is CASSGANSGANVLTF. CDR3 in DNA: TGTGCCAGCAGTGGGGCGAACTCTGGGGCCAACGTCCTGACTTTC.

CDR3 residues: CASSLNGRADTQYF. As DNA, the CDR3 is TGTGCCAGCAGCTTAAACGGGAGGGCCGATACGCAGTATTTT. This sequence joins TRBV7-3 and TRBJ2-3; 8 bases are shared with TRBD2. CDR1 and CDR2 from the germline V gene are SGHTA and FQGTGA. V dropped 1 base and J dropped 6; count of bases not matched to a gene: 3. The CDR3 runs 14 residues.

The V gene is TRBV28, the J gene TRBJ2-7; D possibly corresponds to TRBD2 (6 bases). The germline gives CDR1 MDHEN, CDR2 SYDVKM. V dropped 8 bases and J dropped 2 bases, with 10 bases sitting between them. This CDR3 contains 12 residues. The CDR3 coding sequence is TGTGCCAGCCGGGACTCAACCTACGAGCAGTACTTC. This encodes CASRDSTYEQYF.

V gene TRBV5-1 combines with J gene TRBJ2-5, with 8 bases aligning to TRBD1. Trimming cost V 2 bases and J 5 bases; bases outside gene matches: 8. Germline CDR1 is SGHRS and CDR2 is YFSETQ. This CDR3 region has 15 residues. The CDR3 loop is CASSFGRTGGETQYF. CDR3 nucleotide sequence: TGCGCCAGCAGCTTTGGCCGCACAGGGGGGGAGACCCAGTACTTC.

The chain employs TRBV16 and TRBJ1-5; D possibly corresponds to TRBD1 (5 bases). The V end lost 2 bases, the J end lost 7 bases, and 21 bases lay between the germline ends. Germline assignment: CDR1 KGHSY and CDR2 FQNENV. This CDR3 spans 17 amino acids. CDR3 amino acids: CASSQGPGTSGGQPQHF. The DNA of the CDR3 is TGTGCCAGCAGCCAAGGTCCAGGAACTTCTGGGGGGCAGCCCCAGCATTTT. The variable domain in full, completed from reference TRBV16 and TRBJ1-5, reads GEEVAQTPKHLVRGEGQKAKLYCAPIKGHSYVFWYQQVLKNEFKFLISFQNENVFDETGMPKERFSAKCLPNSPCSLEIQATKLEDSAVYFCASSQGPGTSGGQPQHFGDGTRLSIL.

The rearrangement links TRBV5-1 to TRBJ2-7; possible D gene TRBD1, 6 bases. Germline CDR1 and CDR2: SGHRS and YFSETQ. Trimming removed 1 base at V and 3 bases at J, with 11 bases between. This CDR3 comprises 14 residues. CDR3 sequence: CASSLPTQGYEQYF. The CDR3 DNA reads TGCGCCAGCAGCTTGCCCACACAGGGCTACGAGCAGTACTTC.

The CDR3 spells CASSEGQTKRPQHF. CDR3 coding DNA: TGTGCCAGCAGTGAGGGACAGACTAAGCGGCCCCAGCATTTT. This sequence joins TRBV2 and TRBJ1-5; TRBD1 matches 7 bases. The CDR3 loop spans 14 amino acids. J gave up 9 bases and V 3 bases, and 8 bases lay outside the gene matches. The germline CDR1 and CDR2 sequences are SNHLY and FYNNEI. The full variable domain, with the rest looked up from reference TRBV2 and TRBJ1-5, is EPEVTQTPSHQVTQMGQEVILRCVPISNHLYFYWYRQILGQKVEFLVSFYNNEISEKSEIFDDQFSVERPDGSNFTLKIRSTKLEDSAMYFCASSEGQTKRPQHFGDGTRLSIL.

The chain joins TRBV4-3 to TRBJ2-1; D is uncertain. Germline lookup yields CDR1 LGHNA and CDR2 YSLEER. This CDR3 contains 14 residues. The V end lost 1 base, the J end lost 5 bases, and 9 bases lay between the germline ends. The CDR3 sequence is CASSQVSGDNEQFF. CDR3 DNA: TGCGCCAGCAGCCAAGTAAGTGGAGACAATGAGCAGTTCTTC.

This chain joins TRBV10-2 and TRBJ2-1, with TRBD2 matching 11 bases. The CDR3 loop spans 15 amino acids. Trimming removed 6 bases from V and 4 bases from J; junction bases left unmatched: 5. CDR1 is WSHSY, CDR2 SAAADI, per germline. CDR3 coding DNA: TGCGCCAGCAGAATCGGGACTAGCGGTTACAATGAGCAGTTCTTC. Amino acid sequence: CASRIGTSGYNEQFF.

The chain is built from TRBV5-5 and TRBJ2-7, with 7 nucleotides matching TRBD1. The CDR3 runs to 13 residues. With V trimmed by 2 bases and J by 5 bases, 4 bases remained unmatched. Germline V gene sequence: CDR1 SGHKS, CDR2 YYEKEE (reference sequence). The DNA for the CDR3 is TGTGCCAGCAGCTTAGACAGGGTCGACGAGCAGTACTTC. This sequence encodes CASSLDRVDEQYF.

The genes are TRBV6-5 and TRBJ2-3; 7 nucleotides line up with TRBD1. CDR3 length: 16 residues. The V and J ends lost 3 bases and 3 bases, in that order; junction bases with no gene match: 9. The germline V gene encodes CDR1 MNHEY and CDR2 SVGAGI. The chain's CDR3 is CASSYEPQGWTDTQYF. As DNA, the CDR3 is TGTGCCAGCAGTTATGAGCCACAGGGGTGGACAGATACGCAGTATTTT.

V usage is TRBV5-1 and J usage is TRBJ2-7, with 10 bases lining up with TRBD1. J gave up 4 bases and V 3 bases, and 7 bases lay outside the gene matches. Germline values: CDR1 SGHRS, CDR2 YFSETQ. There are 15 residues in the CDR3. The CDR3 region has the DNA TGCGCCAGCAGCTCTTCCGGGACAGGGGTGTACGAGCAGTACTTC. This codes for CASSSSGTGVYEQYF.

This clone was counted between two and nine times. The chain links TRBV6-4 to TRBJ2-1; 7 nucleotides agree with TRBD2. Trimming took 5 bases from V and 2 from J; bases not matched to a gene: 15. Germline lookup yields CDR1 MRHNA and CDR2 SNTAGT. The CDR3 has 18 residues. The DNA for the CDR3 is TGTGCCAGCAGTCCCTCGCCTCGGGGGGAGAAGACCTACAATGAGCAGTTCTTC. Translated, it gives CASSPSPRGEKTYNEQFF.

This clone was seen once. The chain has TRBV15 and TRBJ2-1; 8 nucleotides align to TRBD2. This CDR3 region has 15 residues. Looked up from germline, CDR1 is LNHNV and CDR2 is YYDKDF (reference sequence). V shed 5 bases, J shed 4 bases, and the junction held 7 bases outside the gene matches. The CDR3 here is CATSQIAGRYNEQFF. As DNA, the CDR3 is TGTGCCACCAGCCAGATAGCGGGAAGATACAATGAGCAGTTCTTC. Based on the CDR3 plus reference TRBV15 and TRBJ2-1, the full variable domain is DAMVIQNPRYQVTQFGKPVTLSCSQTLNHNVMYWYQQKSSQAPKLLFHYYDKDFNNEADTPDNFQSRRPNTSFCFLDIRSPGLGDTAMYLCATSQIAGRYNEQFFGPGTRLTVL.

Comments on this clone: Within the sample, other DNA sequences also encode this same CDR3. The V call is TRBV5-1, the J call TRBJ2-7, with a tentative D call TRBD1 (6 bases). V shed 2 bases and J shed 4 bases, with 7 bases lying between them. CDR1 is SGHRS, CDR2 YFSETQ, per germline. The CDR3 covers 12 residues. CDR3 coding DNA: TGCGCCAGCAGCTTAGACAGGTACGAGCAGTACTTC. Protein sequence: CASSLDRYEQYF.

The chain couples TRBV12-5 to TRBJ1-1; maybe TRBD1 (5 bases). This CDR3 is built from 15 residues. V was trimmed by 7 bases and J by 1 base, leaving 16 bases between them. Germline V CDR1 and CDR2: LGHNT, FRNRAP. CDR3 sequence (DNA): TGTGCTAGTGCCCACGGGGGACTCACGAACACTGAAGCTTTCTTT. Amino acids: CASAHGGLTNTEAFF. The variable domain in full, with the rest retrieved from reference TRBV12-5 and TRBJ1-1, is DARVTQTPRHKVTEMGQEVTMRCQPILGHNTVFWYRQTMMQGLELLAYFRNRAPLDDSGMPKDRFSAEMPDATLATLKIQPSEPRDSAVYFCASAHGGLTNTEAFFGQGTRLTVV.

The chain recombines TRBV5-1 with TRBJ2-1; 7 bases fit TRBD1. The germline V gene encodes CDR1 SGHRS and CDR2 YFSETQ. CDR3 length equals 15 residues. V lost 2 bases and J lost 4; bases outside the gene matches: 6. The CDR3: CASSFSTGEYNEQFF. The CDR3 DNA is TGCGCCAGCAGCTTCAGCACAGGGGAGTACAATGAGCAGTTCTTC.

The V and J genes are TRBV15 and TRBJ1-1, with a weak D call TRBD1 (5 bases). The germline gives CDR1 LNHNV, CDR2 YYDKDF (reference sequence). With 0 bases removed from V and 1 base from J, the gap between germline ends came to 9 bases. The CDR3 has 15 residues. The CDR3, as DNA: TGTGCCACCAGCAGAGAAGGGGCTTCGAACACTGAAGCTTTCTTT. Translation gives CATSREGASNTEAFF. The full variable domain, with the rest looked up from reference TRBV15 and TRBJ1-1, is DAMVIQNPRYQVTQFGKPVTLSCSQTLNHNVMYWYQQKSSQAPKLLFHYYDKDFNNEADTPDNFQSRRPNTSFCFLDIRSPGLGDTAMYLCATSREGASNTEAFFGQGTRLTVV.

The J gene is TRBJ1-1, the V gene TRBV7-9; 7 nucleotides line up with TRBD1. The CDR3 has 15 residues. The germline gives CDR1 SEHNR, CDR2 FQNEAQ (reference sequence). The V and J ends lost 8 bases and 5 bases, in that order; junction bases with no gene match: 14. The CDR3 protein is CASRSAGQVKTEAFF. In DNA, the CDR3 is TGTGCCAGCCGATCGGCCGGACAGGTCAAGACTGAAGCTTTCTTT.

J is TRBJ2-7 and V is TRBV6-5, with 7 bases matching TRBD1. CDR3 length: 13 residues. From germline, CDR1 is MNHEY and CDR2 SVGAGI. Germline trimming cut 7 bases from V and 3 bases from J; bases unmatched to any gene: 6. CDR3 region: CASTSGQSYEQYF. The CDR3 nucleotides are TGTGCCAGCACCTCGGGACAGAGCTACGAGCAGTACTTC.